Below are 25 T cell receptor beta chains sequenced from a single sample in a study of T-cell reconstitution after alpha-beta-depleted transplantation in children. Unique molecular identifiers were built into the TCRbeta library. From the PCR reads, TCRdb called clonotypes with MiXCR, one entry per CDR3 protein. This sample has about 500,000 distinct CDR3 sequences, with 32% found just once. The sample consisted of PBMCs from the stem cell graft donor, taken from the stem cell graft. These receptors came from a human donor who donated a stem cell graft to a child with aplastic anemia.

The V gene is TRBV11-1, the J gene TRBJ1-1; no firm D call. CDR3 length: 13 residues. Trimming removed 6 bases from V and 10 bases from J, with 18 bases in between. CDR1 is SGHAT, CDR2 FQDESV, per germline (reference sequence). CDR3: CASSRLGHGRAFF. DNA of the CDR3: TGTGCCAGCAGTCGATTAGGCCACGGCAGAGCTTTCTTT. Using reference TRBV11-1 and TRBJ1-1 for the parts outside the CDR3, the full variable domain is EAEVAQSPRYKITEKSQAVAFWCDPISGHATLYWYRQILGQGPELLVQFQDESVVDDSQLPKDRFSAERLKGVDSTLKIQPAELGDSAMYLCASSRLGHGRAFFGQGTRLTVV.

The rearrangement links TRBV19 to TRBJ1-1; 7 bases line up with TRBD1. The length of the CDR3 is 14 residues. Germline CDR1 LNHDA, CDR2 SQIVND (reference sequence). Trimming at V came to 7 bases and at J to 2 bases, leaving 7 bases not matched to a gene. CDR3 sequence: CASTSGQLNTEAFF. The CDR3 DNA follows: TGTGCCAGTACCTCGGGACAGCTTAACACTGAAGCTTTCTTT.

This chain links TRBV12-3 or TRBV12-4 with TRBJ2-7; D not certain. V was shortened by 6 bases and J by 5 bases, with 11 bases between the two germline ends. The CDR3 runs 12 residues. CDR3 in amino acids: CASSQIGHEQYV. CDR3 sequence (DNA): TGTGCCAGCAGCCAAATAGGCCACGAGCAGTACGTC.

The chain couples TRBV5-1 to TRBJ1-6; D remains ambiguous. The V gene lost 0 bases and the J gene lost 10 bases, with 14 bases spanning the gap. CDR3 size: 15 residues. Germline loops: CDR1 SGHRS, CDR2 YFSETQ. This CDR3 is CASSLEVRAGSPLHF. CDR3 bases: TGCGCCAGCAGCTTGGAAGTCCGCGCGGGATCACCCCTCCACTTT. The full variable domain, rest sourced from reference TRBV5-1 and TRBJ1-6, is KAGVTQTPRYLIKTRGQQVTLSCSPISGHRSVSWYQQTPGQGLQFLFEYFSETQRNKGNFPGRFSGRQFSNSRSEMNVSTLELGDSALYLCASSLEVRAGSPLHFGNGTRLTVT.

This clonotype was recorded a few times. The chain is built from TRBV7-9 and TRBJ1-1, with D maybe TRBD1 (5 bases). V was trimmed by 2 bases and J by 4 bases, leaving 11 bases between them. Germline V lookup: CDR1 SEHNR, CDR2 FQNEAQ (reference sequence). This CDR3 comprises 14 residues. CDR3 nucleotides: TGTGCCAGCAGCTTAACAGGCGTCGGCACTGAAGCTTTCTTT. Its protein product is CASSLTGVGTEAFF.

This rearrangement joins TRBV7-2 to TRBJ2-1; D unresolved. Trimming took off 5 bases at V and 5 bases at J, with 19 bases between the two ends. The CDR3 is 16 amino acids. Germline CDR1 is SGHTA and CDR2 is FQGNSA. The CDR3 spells CASSPQRTITDNEQFF. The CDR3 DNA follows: TGTGCCAGCAGCCCTCAGCGTACGATAACCGACAATGAGCAGTTCTTC.

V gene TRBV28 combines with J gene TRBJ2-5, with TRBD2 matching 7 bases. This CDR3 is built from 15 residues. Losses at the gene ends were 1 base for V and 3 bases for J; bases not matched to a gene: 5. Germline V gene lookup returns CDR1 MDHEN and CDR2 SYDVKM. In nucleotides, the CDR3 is TGTGCCAGCAGTTTATCCGCTAGCGGTGAAGAGACCCAGTACTTC. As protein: CASSLSASGEETQYF.

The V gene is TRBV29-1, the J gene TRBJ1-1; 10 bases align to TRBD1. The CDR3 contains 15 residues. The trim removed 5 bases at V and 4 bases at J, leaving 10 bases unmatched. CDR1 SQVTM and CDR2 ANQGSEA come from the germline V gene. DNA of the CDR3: TGCAGCGTTTCTGACAGGGGGCGCTTGAGCACTGAAGCTTTCTTT. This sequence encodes CSVSDRGRLSTEAFF.

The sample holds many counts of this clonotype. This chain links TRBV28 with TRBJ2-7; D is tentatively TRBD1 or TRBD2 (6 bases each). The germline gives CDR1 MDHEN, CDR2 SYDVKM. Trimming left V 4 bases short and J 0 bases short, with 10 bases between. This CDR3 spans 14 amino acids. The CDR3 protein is CASSSGGSSYEQYV. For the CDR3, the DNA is TGTGCCAGCAGTTCCGGGGGCAGCTCCTACGAGCAGTACGTC.

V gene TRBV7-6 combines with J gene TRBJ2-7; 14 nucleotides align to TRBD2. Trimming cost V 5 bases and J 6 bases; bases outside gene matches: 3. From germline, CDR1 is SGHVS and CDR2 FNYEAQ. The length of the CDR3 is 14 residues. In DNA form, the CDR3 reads TGTGCCAGCAGCGTCGGGACTAGCGGGGGCGAGCAGTACTTC. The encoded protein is CASSVGTSGGEQYF.

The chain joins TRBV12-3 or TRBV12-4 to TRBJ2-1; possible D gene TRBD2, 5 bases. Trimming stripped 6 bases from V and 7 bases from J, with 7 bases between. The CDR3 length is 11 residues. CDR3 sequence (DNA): TGTGCCAGCAGGGACTGGAATGAGCAGTTCTTC. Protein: CASRDWNEQFF.

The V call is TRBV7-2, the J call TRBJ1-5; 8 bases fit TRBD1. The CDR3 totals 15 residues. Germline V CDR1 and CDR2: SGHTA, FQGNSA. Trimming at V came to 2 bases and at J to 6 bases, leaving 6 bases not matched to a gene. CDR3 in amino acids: CASSLIGQGGQPQHF. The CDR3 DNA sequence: TGTGCCAGCAGCTTAATTGGACAGGGAGGTCAGCCCCAGCATTTT. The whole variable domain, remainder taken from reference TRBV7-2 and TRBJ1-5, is GAGVSQSPSNKVTEKGKDVELRCDPISGHTALYWYRQSLGQGLEFLIYFQGNSAPDKSGLPSDRFSAERTGGSVSTLTIQRTQQEDSAVYLCASSLIGQGGQPQHFGDGTRLSIL.

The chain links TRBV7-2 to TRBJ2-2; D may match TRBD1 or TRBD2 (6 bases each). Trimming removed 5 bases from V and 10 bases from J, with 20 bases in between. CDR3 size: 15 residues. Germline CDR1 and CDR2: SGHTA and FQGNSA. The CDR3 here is CASSPMGGATMELFF. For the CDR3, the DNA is TGTGCCAGCAGCCCTATGGGGGGCGCGACAATGGAGCTGTTTTTT.

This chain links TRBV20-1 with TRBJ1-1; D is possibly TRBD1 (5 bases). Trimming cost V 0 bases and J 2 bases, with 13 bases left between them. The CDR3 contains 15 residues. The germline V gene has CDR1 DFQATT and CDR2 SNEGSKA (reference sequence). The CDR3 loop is CSARDRRGVNTEAFF. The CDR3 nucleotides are TGCAGTGCTAGAGATCGTCGGGGGGTTAACACTGAAGCTTTCTTT.

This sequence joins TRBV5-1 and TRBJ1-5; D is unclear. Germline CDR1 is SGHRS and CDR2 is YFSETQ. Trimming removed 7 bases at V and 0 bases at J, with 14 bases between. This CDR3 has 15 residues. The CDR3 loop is CASRTGFGSNQPQHF. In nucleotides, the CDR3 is TGCGCCAGCCGGACCGGATTCGGTAGCAATCAGCCCCAGCATTTT. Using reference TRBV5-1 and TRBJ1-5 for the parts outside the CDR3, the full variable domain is KAGVTQTPRYLIKTRGQQVTLSCSPISGHRSVSWYQQTPGQGLQFLFEYFSETQRNKGNFPGRFSGRQFSNSRSEMNVSTLELGDSALYLCASRTGFGSNQPQHFGDGTRLSIL.

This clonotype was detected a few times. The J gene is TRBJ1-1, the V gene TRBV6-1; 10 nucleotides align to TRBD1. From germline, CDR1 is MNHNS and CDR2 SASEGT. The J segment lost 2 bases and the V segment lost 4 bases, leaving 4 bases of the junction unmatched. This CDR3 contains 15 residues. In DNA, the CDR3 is TGTGCCAGCAGTGCCGACAGGGGGCCTAACACTGAAGCTTTCTTT. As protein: CASSADRGPNTEAFF.

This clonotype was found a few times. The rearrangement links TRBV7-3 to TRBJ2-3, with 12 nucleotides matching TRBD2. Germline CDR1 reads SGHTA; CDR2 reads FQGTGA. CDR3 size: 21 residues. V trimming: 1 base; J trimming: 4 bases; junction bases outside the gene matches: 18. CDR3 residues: CASSLNAGGLAGGSMADTQYF. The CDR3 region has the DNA TGTGCCAGCAGCTTAAACGCCGGGGGCCTAGCGGGAGGGTCTATGGCAGATACGCAGTATTTT.

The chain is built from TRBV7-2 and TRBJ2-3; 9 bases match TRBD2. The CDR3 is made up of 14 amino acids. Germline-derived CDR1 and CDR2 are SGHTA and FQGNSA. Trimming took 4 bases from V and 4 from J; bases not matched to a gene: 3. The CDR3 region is CASSSGLAPDTQYF. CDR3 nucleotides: TGTGCCAGCAGCTCGGGACTAGCCCCAGATACGCAGTATTTT.

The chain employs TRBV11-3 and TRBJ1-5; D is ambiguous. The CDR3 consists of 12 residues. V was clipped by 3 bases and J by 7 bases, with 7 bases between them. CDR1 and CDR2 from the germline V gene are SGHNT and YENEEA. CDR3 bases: TGTGCCAGCAGCTTCGGACGCCAGCCCCAGCATTTT. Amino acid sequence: CASSFGRQPQHF.

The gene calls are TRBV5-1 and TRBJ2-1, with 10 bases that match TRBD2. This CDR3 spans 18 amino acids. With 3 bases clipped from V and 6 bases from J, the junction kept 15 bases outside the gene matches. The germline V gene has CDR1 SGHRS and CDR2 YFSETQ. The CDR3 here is CASSSGLAVPATSNEQFF. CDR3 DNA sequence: TGCGCCAGCAGCTCAGGACTAGCGGTCCCGGCCACGTCCAATGAGCAGTTCTTC.

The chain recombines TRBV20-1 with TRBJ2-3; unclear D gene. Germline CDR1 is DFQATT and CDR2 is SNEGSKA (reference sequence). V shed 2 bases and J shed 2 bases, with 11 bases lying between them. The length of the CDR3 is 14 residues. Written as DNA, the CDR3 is TGCAGTGCTAGATCCAGACTCCTCACAGATACGCAGTATTTT. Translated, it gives CSARSRLLTDTQYF.

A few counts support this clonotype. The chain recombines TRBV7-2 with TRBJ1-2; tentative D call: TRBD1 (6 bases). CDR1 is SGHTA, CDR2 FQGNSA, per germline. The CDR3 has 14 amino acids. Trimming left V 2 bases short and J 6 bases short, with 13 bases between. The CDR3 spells CASSLNRVANGYTF. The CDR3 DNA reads TGTGCCAGCAGCTTAAACAGGGTAGCAAATGGCTACACCTTC.

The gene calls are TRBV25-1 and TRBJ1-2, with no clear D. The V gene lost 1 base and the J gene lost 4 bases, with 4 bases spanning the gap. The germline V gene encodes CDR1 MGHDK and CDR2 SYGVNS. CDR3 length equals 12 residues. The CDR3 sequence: CASSESGYGYTF. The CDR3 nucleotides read TGTGCCAGCAGTGAATCAGGCTATGGCTACACCTTC.

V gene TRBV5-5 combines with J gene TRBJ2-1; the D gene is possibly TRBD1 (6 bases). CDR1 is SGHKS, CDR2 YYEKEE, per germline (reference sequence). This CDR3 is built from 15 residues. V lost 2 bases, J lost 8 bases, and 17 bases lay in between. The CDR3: CASSFILGARDEQFF. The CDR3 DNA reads TGTGCCAGCAGCTTCATCCTGGGGGCCCGAGATGAGCAGTTCTTC.

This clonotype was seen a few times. The CDR3 sequence: CSVSDRSYNEQFF. The CDR3 DNA reads TGCAGCGTTTCTGACCGCTCCTACAATGAGCAGTTCTTC. The V call is TRBV29-1, the J call TRBJ2-1; D gene uncertain. Germline CDR1 reads SQVTM; CDR2 reads ANQGSEA. The CDR3 totals 13 residues. V lost 5 bases and J 0 bases, leaving 8 bases between the germline ends.